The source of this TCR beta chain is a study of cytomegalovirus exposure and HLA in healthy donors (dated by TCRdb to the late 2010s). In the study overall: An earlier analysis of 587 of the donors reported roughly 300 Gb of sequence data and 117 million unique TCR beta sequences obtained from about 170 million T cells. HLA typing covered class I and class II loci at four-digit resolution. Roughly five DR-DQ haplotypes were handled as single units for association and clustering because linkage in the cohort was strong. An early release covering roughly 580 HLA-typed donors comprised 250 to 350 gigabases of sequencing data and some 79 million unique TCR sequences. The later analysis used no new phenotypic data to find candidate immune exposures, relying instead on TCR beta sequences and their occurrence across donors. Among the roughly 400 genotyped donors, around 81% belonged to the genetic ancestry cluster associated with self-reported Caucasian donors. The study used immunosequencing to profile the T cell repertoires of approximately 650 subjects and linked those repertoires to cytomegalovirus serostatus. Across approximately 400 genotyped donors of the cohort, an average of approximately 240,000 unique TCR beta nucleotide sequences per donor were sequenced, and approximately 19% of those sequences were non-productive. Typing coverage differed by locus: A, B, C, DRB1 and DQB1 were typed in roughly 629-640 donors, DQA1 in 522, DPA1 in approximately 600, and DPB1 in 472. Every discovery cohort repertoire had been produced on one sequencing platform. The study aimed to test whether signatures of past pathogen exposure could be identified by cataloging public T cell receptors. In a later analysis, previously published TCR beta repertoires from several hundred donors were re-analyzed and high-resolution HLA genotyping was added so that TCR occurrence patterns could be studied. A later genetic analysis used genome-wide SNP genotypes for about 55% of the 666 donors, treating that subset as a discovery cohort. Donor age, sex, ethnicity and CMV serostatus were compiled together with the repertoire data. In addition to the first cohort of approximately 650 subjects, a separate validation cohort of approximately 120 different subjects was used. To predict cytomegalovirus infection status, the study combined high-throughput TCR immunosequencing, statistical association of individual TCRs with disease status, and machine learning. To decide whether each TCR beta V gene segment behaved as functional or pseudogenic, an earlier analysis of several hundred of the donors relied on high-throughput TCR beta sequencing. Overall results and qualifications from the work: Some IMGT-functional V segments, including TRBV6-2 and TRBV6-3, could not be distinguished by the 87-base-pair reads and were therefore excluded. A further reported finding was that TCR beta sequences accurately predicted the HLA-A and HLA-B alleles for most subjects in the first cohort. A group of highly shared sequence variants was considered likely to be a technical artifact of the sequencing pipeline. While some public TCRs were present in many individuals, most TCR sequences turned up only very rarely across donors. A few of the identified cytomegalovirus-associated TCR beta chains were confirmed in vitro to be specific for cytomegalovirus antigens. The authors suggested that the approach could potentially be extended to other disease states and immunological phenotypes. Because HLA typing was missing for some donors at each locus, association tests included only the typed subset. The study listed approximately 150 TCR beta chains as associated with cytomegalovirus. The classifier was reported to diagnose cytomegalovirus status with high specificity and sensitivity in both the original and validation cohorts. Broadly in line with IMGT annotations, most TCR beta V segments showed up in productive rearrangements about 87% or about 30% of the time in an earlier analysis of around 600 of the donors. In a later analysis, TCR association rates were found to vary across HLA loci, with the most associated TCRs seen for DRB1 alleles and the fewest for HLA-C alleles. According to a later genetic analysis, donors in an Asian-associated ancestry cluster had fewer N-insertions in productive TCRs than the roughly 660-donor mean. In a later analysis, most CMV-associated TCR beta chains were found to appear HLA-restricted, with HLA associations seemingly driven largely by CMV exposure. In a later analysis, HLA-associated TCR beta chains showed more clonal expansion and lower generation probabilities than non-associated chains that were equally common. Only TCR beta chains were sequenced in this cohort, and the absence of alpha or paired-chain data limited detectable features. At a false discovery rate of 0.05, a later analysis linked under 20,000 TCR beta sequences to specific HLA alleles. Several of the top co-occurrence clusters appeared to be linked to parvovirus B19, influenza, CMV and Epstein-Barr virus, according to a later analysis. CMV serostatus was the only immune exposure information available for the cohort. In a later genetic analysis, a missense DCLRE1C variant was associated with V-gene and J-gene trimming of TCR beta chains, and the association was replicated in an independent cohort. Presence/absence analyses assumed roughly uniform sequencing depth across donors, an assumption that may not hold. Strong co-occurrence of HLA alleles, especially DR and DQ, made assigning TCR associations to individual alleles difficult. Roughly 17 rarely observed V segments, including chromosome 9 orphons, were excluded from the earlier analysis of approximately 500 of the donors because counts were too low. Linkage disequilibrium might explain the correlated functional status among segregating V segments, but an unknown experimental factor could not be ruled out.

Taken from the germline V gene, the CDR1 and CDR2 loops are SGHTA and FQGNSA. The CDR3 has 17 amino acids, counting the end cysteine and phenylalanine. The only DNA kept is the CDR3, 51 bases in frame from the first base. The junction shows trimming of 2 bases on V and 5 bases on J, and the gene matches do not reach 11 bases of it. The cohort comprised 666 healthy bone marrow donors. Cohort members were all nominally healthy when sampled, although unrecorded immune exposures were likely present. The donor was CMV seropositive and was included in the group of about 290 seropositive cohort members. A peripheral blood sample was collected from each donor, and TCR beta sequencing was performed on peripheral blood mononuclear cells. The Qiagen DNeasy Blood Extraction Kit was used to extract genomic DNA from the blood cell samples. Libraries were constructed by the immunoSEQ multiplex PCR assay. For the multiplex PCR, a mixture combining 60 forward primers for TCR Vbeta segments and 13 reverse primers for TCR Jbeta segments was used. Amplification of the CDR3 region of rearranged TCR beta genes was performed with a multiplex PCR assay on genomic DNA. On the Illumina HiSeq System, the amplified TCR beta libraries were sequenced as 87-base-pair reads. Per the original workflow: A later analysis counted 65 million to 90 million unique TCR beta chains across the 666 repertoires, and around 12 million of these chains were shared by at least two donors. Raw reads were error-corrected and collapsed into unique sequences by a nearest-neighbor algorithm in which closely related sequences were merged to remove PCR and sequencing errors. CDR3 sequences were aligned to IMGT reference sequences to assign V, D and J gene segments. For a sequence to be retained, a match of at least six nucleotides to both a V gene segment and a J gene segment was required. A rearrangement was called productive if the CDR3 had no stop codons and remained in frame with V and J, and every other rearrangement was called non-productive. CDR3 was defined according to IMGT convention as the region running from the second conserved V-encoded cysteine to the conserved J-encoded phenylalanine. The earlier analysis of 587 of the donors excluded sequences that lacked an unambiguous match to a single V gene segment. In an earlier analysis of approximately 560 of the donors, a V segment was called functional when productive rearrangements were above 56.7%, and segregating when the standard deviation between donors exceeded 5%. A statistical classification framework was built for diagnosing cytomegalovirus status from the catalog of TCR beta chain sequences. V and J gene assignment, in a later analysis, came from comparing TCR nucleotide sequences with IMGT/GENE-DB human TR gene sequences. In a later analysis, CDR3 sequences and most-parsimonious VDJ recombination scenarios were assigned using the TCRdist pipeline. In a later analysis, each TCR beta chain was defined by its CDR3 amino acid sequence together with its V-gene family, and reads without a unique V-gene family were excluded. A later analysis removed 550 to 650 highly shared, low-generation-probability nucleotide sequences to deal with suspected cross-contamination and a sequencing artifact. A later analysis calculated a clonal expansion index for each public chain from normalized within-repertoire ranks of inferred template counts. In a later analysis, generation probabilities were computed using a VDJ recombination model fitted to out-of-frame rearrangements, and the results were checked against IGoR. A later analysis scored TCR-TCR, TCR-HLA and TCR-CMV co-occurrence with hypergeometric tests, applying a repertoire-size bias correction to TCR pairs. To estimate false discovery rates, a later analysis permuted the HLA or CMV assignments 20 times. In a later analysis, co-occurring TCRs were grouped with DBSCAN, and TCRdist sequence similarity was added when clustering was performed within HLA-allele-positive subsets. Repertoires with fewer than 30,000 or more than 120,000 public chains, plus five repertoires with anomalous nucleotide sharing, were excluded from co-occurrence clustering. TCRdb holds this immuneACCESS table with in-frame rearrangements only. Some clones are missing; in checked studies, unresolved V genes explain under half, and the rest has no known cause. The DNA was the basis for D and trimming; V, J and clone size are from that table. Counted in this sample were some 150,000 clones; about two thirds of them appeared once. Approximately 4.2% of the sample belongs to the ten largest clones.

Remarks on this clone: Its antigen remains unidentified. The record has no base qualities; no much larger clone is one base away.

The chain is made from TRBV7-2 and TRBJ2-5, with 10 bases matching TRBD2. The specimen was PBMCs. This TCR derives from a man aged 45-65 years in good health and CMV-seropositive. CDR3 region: CASSLSLAGAGRETQYF. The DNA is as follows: TGTGCCAGCAGCTTAAGTCTAGCGGGAGCGGGAAGGGAGACCCAGTACTTC.